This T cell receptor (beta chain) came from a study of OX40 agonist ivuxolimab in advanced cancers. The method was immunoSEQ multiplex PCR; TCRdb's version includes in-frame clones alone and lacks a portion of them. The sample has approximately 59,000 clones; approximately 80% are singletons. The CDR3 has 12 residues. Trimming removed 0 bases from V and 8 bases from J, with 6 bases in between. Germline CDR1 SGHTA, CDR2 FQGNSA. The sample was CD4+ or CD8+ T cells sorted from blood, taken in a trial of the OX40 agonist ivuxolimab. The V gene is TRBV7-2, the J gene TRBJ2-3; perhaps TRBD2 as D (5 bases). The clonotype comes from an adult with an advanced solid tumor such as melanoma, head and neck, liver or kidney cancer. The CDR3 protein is CASSLAGGTQYF. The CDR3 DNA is TGTGCCAGCAGCTTAGCCGGAGGTACGCAGTATTTT.